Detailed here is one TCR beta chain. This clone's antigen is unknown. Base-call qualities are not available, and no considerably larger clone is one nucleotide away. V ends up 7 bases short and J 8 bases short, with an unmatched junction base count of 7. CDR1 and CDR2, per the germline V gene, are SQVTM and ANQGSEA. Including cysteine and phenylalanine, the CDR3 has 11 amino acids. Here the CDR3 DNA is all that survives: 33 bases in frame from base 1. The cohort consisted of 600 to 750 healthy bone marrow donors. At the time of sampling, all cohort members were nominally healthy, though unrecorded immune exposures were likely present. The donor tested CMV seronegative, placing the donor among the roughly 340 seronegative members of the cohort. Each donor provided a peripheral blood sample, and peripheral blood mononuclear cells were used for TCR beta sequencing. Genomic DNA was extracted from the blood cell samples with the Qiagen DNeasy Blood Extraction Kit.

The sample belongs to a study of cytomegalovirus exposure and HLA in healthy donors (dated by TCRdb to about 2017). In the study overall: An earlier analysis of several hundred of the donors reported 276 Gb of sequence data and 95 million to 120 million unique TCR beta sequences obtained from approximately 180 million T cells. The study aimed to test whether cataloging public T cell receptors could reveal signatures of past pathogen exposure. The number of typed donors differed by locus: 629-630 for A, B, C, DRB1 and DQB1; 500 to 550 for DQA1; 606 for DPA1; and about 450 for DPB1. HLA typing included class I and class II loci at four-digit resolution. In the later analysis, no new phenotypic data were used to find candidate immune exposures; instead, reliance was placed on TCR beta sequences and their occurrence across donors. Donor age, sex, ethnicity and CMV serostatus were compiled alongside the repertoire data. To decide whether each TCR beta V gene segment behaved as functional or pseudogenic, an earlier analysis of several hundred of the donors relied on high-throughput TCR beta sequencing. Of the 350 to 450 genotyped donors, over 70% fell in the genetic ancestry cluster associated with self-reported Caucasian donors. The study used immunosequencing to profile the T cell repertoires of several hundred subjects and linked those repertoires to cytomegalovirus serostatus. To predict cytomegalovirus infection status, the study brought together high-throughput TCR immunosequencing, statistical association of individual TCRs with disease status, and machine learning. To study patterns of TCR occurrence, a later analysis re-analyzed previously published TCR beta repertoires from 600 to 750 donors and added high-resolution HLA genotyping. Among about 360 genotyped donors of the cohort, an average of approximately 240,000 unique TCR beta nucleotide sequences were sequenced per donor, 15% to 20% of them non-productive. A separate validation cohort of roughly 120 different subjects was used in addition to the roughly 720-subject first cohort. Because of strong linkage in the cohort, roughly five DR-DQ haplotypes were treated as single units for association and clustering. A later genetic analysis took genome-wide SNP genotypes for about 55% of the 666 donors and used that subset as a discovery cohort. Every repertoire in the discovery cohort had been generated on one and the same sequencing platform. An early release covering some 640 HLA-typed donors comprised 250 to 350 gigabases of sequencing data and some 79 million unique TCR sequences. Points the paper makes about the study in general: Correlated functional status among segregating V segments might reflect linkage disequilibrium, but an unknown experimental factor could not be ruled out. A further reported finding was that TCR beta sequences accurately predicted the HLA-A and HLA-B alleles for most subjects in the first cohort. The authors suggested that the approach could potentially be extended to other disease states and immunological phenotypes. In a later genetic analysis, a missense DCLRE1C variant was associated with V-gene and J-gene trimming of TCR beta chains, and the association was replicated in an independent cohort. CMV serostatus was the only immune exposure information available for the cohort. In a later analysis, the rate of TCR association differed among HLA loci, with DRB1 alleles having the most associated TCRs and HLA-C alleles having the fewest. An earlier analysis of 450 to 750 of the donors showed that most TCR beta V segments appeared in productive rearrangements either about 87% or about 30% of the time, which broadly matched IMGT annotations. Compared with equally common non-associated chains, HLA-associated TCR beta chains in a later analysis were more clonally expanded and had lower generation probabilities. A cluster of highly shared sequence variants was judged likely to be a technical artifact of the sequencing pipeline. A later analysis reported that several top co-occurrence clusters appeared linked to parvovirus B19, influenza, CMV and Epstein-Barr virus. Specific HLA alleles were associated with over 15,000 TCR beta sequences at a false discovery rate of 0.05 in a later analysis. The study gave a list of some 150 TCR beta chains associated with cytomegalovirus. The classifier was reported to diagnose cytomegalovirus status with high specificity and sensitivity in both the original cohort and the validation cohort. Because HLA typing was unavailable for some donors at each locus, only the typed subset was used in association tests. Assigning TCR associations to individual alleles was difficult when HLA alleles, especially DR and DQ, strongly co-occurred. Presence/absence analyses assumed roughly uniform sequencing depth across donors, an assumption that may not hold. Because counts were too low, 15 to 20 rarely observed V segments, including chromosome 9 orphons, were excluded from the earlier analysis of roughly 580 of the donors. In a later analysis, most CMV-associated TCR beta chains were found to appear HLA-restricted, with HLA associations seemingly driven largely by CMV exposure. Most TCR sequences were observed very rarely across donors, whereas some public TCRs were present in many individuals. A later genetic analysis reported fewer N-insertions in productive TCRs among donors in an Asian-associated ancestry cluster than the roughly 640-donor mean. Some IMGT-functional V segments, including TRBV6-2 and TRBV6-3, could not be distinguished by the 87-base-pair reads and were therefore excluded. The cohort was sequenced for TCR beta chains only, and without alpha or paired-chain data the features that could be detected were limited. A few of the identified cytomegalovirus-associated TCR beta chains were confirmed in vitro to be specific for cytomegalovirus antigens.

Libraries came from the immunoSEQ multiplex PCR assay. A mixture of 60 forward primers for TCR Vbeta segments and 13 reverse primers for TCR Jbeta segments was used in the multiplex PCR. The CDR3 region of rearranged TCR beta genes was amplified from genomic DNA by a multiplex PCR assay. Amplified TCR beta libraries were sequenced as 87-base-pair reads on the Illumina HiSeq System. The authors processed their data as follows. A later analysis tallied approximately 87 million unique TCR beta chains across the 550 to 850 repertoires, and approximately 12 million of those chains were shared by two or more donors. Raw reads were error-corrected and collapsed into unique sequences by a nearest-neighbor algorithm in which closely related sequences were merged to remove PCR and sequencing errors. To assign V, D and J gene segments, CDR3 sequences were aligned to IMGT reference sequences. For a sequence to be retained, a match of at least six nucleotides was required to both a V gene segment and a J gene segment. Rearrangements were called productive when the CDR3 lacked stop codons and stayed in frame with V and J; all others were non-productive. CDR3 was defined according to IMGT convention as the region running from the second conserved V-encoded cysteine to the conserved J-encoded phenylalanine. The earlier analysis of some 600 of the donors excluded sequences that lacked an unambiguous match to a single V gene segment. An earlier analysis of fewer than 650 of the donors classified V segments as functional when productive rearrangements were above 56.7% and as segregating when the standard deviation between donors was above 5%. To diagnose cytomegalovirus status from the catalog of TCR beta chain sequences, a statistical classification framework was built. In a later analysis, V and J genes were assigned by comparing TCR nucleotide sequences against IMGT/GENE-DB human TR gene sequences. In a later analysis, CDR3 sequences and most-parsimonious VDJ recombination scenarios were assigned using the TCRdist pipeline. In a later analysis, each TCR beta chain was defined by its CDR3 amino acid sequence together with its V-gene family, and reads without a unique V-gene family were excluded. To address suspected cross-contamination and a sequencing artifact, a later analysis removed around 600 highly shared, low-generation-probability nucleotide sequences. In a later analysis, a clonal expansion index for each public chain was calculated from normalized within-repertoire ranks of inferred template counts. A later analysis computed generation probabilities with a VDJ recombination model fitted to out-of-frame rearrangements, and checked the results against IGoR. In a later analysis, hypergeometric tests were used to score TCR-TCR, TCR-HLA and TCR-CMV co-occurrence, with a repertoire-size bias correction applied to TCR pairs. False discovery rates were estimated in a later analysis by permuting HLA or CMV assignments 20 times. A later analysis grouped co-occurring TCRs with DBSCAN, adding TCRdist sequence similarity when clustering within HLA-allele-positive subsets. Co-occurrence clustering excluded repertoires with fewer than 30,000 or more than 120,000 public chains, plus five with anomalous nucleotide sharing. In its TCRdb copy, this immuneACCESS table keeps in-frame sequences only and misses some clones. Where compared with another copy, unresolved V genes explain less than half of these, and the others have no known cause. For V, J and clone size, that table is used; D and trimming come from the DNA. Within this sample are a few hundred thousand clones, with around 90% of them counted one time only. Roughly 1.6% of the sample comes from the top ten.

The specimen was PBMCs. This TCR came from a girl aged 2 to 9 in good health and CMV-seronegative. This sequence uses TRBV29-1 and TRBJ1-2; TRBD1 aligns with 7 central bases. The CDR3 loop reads CSAPDRLGYTF. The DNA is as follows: TGCAGCGCCCCGGACAGGCTGGGCTACACCTTC.